This TCR beta chain was captured in a study of T cell changes during pregnancy in multiple sclerosis. This table comes from immunoSEQ multiplex PCR, and its TCRdb copy is limited to in-frame clones, with some not included. The table lists just over 55,000 clones, around 93% of them singletons, with approximately 3.8% in the top ten. The CDR3 is made up of 14 amino acids. Per the germline V gene, CDR1 is SGDLS and CDR2 is YYNGEE. V gave up 4 bases and J gave up 2 bases, with 10 bases separating them. Source: peripheral blood, taken after pregnancy. The V gene is TRBV9, the J gene TRBJ1-5; no definite D call. This receptor was identified in a female donor in good health, enrolled as a control in a pregnancy study. CDR3 DNA: TGTGCCAGCAGCCCCACAGTAGGCAATCAGCCCCAGCATTTT. Its translation: CASSPTVGNQPQHF.